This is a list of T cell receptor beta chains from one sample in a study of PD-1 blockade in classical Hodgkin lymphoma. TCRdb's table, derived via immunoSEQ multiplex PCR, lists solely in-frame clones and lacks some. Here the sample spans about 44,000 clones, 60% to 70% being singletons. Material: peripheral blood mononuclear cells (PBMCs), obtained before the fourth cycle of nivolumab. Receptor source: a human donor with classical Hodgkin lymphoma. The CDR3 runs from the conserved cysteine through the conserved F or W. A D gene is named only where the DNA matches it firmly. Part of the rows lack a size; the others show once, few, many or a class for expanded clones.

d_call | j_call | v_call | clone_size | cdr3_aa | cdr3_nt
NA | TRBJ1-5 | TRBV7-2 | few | CASSLVAGYSNQPQHF | TGTGCCAGCAGCTTAGTTGCTGGATATAGCAATCAGCCCCAGCATTTT
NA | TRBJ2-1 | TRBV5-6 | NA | CASSLVFISSYNEQFF | TGTGCCAGCAGCTTGGTCTTCATCAGCTCCTACAATGAGCAGTTCTTC
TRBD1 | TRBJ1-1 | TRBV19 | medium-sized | CASRGQGIFTEAFF | TGTGCCAGTAGGGGACAGGGAATCTTCACTGAAGCTTTCTTT
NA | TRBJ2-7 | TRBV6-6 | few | CASSYSGVGSSYEQYF | TGTGCCAGCAGTTACTCGGGGGTCGGGAGCTCCTACGAGCAGTACTTC
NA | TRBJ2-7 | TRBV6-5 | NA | CASSYDYTSSYEQYF | TGTGCCAGCAGTTACGACTACACAAGCTCCTACGAGCAGTACTTC
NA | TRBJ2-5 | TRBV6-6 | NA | CASSYGHQETQYF | TGTGCCAGCAGTTACGGGCACCAAGAGACCCAGTACTTC
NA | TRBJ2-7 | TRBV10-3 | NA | CAVVDGDLYEQYF | TGTGCCGTCGTGGACGGCGACCTCTACGAGCAGTACTTC
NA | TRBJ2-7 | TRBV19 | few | CASSTSGIGTYEQYF | TGTGCCAGTAGTACCTCGGGTATAGGCACCTACGAGCAGTACTTC
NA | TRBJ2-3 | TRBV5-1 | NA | CASSLGARLGPRDTQYF | TGCGCCAGCAGCTTGGGGGCTCGACTAGGGCCCAGGGATACGCAGTATTTT
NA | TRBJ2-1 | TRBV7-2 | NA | CASSLVHGKNNEQFF | TGTGCCAGCAGCTTAGTTCACGGAAAGAACAATGAGCAGTTCTTC
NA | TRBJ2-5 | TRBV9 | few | CASSVAGRSQETQYF | TGTGCCAGCAGCGTAGCGGGTCGGAGCCAAGAGACCCAGTACTTC
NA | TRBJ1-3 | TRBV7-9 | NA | CASSIERASSGNTIYF | TGTGCCAGCAGCATCGAGCGGGCGAGCTCTGGAAACACCATATATTTT
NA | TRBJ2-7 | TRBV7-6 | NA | CASSLVVGGGPYEQYF | TGTGCCAGCAGCTTAGTCGTTGGTGGAGGGCCCTACGAGCAGTACTTC
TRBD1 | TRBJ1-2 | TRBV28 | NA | CASSSTGVYGYTF | TGTGCCAGCAGTTCAACAGGGGTCTATGGCTACACCTTC
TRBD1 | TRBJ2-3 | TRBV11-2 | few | CASSLEGGLSTDTQYF | TGTGCCAGCAGCTTAGAAGGGGGCCTGAGCACAGATACGCAGTATTTT
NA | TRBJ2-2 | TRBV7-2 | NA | CASSSEPSGELFF | TGTGCCAGCAGCTCAGAACCTAGCGGGGAGCTGTTTTTT
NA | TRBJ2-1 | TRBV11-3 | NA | CASSPETYNEQFF | TGTGCCAGCAGCCCAGAAACCTACAATGAGCAGTTCTTC
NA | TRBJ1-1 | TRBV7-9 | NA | CASSLSNALGTEAFF | TGTGCCAGCAGCTTATCTAACGCCCTGGGCACTGAAGCTTTCTTT
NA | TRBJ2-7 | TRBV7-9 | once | CASSPSHEQYF | TGTGCCAGCAGCCCGAGCCACGAGCAGTACTTC
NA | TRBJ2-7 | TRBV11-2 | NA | CASSLSGWSYF | TGTGCCAGCAGCCTAAGCGGGTGGTCGTACTTC
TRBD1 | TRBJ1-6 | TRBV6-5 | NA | CASSLRDRHSPLHF | TGTGCCAGCAGCCTCCGGGACAGACATTCACCCCTCCACTTT
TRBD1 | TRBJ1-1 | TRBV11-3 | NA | CASSPGQGPGNTEAFF | TGTGCCAGCAGCCCCGGACAGGGGCCAGGAAACACTGAAGCTTTCTTT
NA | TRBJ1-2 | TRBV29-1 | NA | CSVGGTYGYTF | TGCAGCGTTGGGGGCACCTATGGCTACACCTTC
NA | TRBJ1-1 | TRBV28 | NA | CASSFSSPANTEAFF | TGTGCCAGCAGTTTTTCGAGTCCGGCGAACACTGAAGCTTTCTTT
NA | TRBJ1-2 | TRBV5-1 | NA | CASSPNQGSHYGYTF | TGCGCCAGCAGCCCTAACCAGGGTTCGCACTATGGCTACACCTTC
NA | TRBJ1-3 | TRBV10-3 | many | CAISFSGNTIYF | TGTGCCATCTCTTTCTCTGGAAACACCATATATTTT
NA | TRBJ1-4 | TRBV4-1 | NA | CASSQDQGRTNEKLFF | TGCGCCAGCAGCCAAGATCAGGGTCGGACTAATGAAAAACTGTTTTTT
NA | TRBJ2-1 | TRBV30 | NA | CAWSVGRESDEQFF | TGTGCCTGGAGTGTGGGTAGGGAGTCAGATGAGCAGTTCTTC
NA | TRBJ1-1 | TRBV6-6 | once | CASSYLSDRLEAFF | TGTGCCAGCAGTTACCTCTCGGACAGACTTGAAGCTTTCTTT
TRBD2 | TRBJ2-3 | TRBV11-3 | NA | CASSLGTSGSSNTDTQYF | TGTGCCAGCAGCCTCGGGACTAGCGGGAGTAGTAACACAGATACGCAGTATTTT
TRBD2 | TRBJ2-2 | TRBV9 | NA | CASSVDPGGNTGELFF | TGTGCCAGCAGCGTAGATCCGGGGGGTAACACCGGGGAGCTGTTTTTT
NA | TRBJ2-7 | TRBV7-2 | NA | CASSLDAGTSYEQYF | TGTGCCAGCAGCTTAGATGCCGGGACCTCCTACGAGCAGTACTTC
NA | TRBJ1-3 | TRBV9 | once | CASSVERGGNTIYF | TGTGCCAGCAGCGTCGAACGCGGAGGAAACACCATATATTTT
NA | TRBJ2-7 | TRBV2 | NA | CASSVHYEQYF | TGTGCCAGCAGTGTACATTACGAGCAGTACTTC
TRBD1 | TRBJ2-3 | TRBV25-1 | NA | CASSEFGTVTDTQYF | TGTGCCAGCAGTGAATTCGGGACAGTCACAGATACGCAGTATTTT
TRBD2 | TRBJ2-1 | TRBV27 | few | CASSGLGLAAYNEQFF | TGTGCCAGCAGTGGCTTAGGACTAGCGGCCTACAATGAGCAGTTCTTC
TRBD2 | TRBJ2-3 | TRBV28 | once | CASIPGTSGTDTQYF | TGTGCCAGCATCCCCGGGACTAGCGGCACAGATACGCAGTATTTT
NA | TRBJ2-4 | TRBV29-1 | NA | CSVTGSPGGKNIQYF | TGCAGCGTTACGGGGTCCCCTGGAGGCAAAAACATTCAGTACTTC
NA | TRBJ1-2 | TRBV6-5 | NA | CASSYTQRSSGRYTF | TGTGCCAGCAGTTACACCCAGCGTTCTTCTGGACGCTACACCTTC
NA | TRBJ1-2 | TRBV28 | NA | CASSLELGGYGYTF | TGTGCCAGCAGTTTGGAGCTAGGGGGCTATGGCTACACCTTC
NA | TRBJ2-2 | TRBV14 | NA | CASSLASRSNTGELFF | TGTGCCAGCAGCCTCGCCAGTCGGTCGAACACCGGGGAGCTGTTTTTT
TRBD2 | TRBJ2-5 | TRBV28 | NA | CASSFRLAGDRYF | TGTGCCAGCAGTTTTAGACTAGCGGGGGACCGGTACTTC
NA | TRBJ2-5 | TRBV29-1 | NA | CSLRTGEETQYF | TGCAGCCTACGGACCGGCGAAGAGACCCAGTACTTC
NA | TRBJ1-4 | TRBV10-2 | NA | CASTGQINEKLFF | TGCGCCAGCACAGGACAGATTAATGAAAAACTGTTTTTT
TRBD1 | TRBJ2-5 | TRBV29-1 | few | CSGWTGQETQYF | TGCAGCGGATGGACAGGTCAAGAGACCCAGTACTTC
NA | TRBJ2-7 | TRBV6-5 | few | CASSPWLGIHEQYF | TGTGCCAGCAGTCCTTGGCTTGGGATCCACGAGCAGTACTTC
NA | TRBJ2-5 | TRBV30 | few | CAWTSRLGETQYF | TGTGCCTGGACTAGCCGCCTGGGAGAGACCCAGTACTTC
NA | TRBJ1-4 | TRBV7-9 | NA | CASSLVPDLATNEKLFF | TGTGCCAGCAGCTTAGTCCCGGACCTTGCAACTAATGAAAAACTGTTTTTT
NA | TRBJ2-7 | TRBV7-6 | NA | CASSLDRSYEQYF | TGTGCCAGCAGCTTAGACAGATCCTACGAGCAGTACTTC
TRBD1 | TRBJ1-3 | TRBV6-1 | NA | CACGQGASGNTIYF | TGTGCCTGTGGACAGGGGGCTTCTGGAAACACCATATATTTT
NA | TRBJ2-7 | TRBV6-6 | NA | CASSPDLAYEQYF | TGTGCCAGCAGTCCTGATCTGGCCTACGAGCAGTACTTC
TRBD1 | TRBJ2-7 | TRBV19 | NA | CASSAMGQGAYEQYF | TGTGCCAGTAGTGCAATGGGACAGGGGGCCTACGAGCAGTACTTC